The 11 T cell receptor beta chains given below trace back to one sample, sequenced in a study of CD8+ T cells in alopecia areata. Sequencing templates came from extracted RNA that was reverse transcribed into cDNA. TCRdb's table, derived via immunoSEQ multiplex PCR, lists solely in-frame clones and lacks some. The sample has more than 95,000 clones; 30% to 40% are singletons. The specimen sequenced was CD4+ T cells sorted from blood. Source of these receptors: a human donor with alopecia areata.

This chain connects TRBV29-1 to TRBJ2-1, with 12 bases that match TRBD2. CDR1 is SQVTM, CDR2 ANQGSEA, per germline. Trimming at V came to 6 bases and at J to 7 bases, leaving 7 bases not matched to a gene. This CDR3 has 14 amino acids. The CDR3 loop is CSVVTSGSWNEQFF. CDR3 DNA sequence: TGCAGCGTGGTGACTAGCGGGAGTTGGAATGAGCAGTTCTTC.

The chain has TRBV5-4 and TRBJ2-7; D ambiguous. Trimming stripped 1 base from V and 7 bases from J, with 15 bases between. The CDR3 totals 14 residues. Germline values: CDR1 SGHNT, CDR2 YYREEE (reference sequence). CDR3 nucleotides: TGTGCCAGCAGCTTGATACCAGCTCTGGGGGAGCAGTACTTC. Amino acid sequence: CASSLIPALGEQYF.

V gene TRBV4-3 combines with J gene TRBJ2-3; no clear D gene. V dropped 1 base and J dropped 1 base, with 9 bases sitting between them. The CDR3 length is 15 residues. Per germline, CDR1 LGHNA and CDR2 YSLEER. DNA of the CDR3: TGCGCCAGCAGCCAAGTCGCCTACGGCACAGATACGCAGTATTTT. It codes for CASSQVAYGTDTQYF.

This clone showed up just a few times. The chain links TRBV30 to TRBJ2-1; D uncertain. Deletions cut 5 bases from V and 3 bases from J, with 5 bases between. Germline V CDR1 and CDR2: GTSNPN, SVGIG (reference sequence). The CDR3 is 11 amino acids. CDR3 region: CAWGNYNEQFF. In DNA, the CDR3 is TGTGCCTGGGGGAACTACAATGAGCAGTTCTTC.

The CDR3 spells CASSQDLHTRYGYTF. The CDR3 coding sequence is TGCGCCAGCAGCCAAGACCTCCATACACGCTATGGCTACACCTTC. The genes are TRBV4-1 and TRBJ1-2, with D unclear. Germline V lookup: CDR1 MGHRA, CDR2 YSYEKL. The CDR3 has 15 amino acids. Trimming stripped 0 bases from V and 4 bases from J, with 12 bases between.

J is TRBJ2-5 and V is TRBV29-1, with D possibly called TRBD1 or TRBD2 (6 bases each). Trimming shortened V by 8 bases and J by 7 bases, and 23 bases separated the two germline ends. The germline V gene encodes CDR1 SQVTM and CDR2 ANQGSEA. This CDR3 spans 14 amino acids. The CDR3 is CSFGGPGQGGTQYF. The CDR3 DNA follows: TGCAGCTTCGGGGGCCCGGGCCAGGGAGGGACCCAGTACTTC. Full variable domain (remainder filled in from reference TRBV29-1 and TRBJ2-5): SAVISQKPSRDICQRGTSLTIQCQVDSQVTMMFWYRQQPGQSLTLIATANQGSEATYESGFVIDKFPISRPNLTFSTLTVSNMSPEDSSIYLCSFGGPGQGGTQYFGPGTRLLVL.

The V gene is TRBV29-1, the J gene TRBJ2-7; 7 bases fit TRBD1. The CDR3 totals 13 residues. Trimming at V came to 2 bases and at J to 5 bases, leaving 6 bases not matched to a gene. Germline V CDR1 and CDR2: SQVTM, ANQGSEA. The CDR3 sequence is CSVETGVFDEQYF. The CDR3 nucleotides are TGCAGCGTTGAAACAGGGGTGTTCGACGAGCAGTACTTC.

In its sample, this clone was seen a few times. The rearrangement links TRBV14 to TRBJ1-2, with TRBD1 as a possible D gene (6 bases). V gave up 4 bases and J gave up 4 bases, with 10 bases separating them. This CDR3 is built from 13 residues. From germline, CDR1 is SGHDN and CDR2 FVKESK. In DNA, the CDR3 is TGTGCCAGCAGCCCAGACAGGAGCTATGGCTACACCTTC. This sequence encodes CASSPDRSYGYTF.

CDR3 in DNA: TGTGCCAGCAGCCTTGGCGGGGCCCGTACCGGGACCCAGTACTTC. It translates to CASSLGGARTGTQYF. This chain connects TRBV7-2 to TRBJ2-5; TRBD2 is a possible D gene (6 bases). This CDR3 contains 15 residues. Trimming took off 5 bases at V and 7 bases at J, with 20 bases between the two ends. Per the germline V gene, CDR1 is SGHTA and CDR2 is FQGNSA.

This clone was observed a few times. The chain couples TRBV23-1 to TRBJ2-1, with TRBD2 matching over 8 bases. TRBV23-1 is an ORF, with its function uncertain. This CDR3 is built from 17 residues. The V gene end was trimmed by 7 bases and the J gene end by 0 bases; junction bases not matched to a gene: 11. CDR3 loop: CASNYVAGGSSYNEQFF. CDR3 nucleotide sequence: TGCGCCAGCAACTACGTGGCGGGGGGTAGCTCCTACAATGAGCAGTTCTTC.

The table lists this clone with a few counts. The V gene is TRBV5-1, the J gene TRBJ1-5; maybe TRBD1 (6 bases). Germline loops: CDR1 SGHRS, CDR2 YFSETQ. The V and J ends lost 4 bases and 7 bases respectively, with 12 bases between them. The CDR3 sequence is 13 residues long. DNA for the CDR3: TGCGCCAGCAGCGTACAGGGTGGCCAGCCCCAGCATTTT. Residues: CASSVQGGQPQHF. The whole variable domain, filled in from reference TRBV5-1 and TRBJ1-5, reads KAGVTQTPRYLIKTRGQQVTLSCSPISGHRSVSWYQQTPGQGLQFLFEYFSETQRNKGNFPGRFSGRQFSNSRSEMNVSTLELGDSALYLCASSVQGGQPQHFGDGTRLSIL.